These 29 T cell receptor beta chains were sequenced from one sample in a study of blood T cell repertoires in COVID-19. TCRdb's table, derived via immunoSEQ multiplex PCR, lists solely in-frame clones and lacks some. This sample yields 160,000 or so clones, of which about 87% are seen a single time; roughly 3.9% belongs to the top ten. The sequenced material came from peripheral blood. The receptors originated from a woman aged 60-75 years who had recovered from COVID-19.

The V and J genes are TRBV4-2 and TRBJ1-4, with a weak D call TRBD1 (5 bases). CDR1 is LGHNA and CDR2 is YNFKEQ in the germline V gene. This CDR3 is 18 amino acids long. V lost 0 bases and J lost 9, with 23 bases in between. DNA of the CDR3: TGTGCCAGCAGCCAAGACCCGGGAGCCGGGACGACCAATAAAAAACTGTTTTTT. Its translation is CASSQDPGAGTTNKKLFF.

This clone has a handful of counts. The chain combines TRBV2 with TRBJ2-3; 9 nucleotides agree with TRBD2. V lost 9 bases and J lost 3; bases outside the gene matches: 4. The germline V gene has CDR1 SNHLY and CDR2 FYNNEI. The CDR3 is made up of 13 amino acids. The CDR3 region has the DNA TGTGCCAGTAGCGGGGGCCTTACAGATACGCAGTATTTT. It codes for CASSGGLTDTQYF.

The chain joins TRBV19 to TRBJ2-5, with D possibly matching TRBD2 (7 bases). With 2 bases removed from V and 2 bases from J, the gap between germline ends came to 18 bases. The CDR3 contains 17 residues. Germline V gene sequence: CDR1 LNHDA, CDR2 SQIVND (reference sequence). The CDR3 sequence is CASSIMFAGATQETQYF. The CDR3 bases are TGTGCCAGTAGTATAATGTTTGCGGGGGCGACACAAGAGACCCAGTACTTC. Using reference TRBV19 and TRBJ2-5 for the parts outside the CDR3, the full variable domain is DGGITQSPKYLFRKEGQNVTLSCEQNLNHDAMYWYRQDPGQGLRLIYYSQIVNDFQKGDIAEGYSVSREKKESFPLTVTSAQKNPTAFYLCASSIMFAGATQETQYFGPGTRLLVL.

The chain carries TRBV6-4 and TRBJ1-5, with 7 bases fitting TRBD1. CDR1 and CDR2 from the germline V gene are MRHNA and SNTAGT. The CDR3 is 17 amino acids. Trimming at V came to 5 bases and at J to 0 bases, leaving 10 bases not matched to a gene. CDR3: CASSRDRDGDSNQPQHF. The CDR3 region has the DNA TGTGCCAGCAGTCGTGACAGGGATGGAGATAGCAATCAGCCCCAGCATTTT.

The gene calls are TRBV5-1 and TRBJ1-2; D remains ambiguous. This CDR3 comprises 13 residues. V gave up 0 bases and J gave up 7 bases, with 10 bases separating them. The germline CDR1 and CDR2 sequences are SGHRS and YFSETQ. This CDR3 reads CASSLVEGGGYTF. The CDR3 nucleotides read TGCGCCAGCAGCTTGGTAGAGGGAGGTGGCTACACCTTC.

This rearrangement joins TRBV2 to TRBJ1-2, with TRBD1 matching over 10 bases. Per the germline V gene, CDR1 is SNHLY and CDR2 is FYNNEI. Losses at the gene ends were 2 bases for V and 5 bases for J; bases not matched to a gene: 8. CDR3 length equals 16 residues. The CDR3 bases are TGTGCCAGCAGTGAATTGGCGGGACAGGGGCATTATGGCTACACCTTC. It specifies CASSELAGQGHYGYTF.

The V and J genes are TRBV29-1 and TRBJ1-2; D possibly corresponds to TRBD1 (5 bases). The CDR3 has 12 amino acids. Trimming stripped 8 bases from V and 1 base from J, with 11 bases between. Germline V gives CDR1 SQVTM, CDR2 ANQGSEA. The CDR3 coding sequence is TGCAGCTTCGGAGGGGTTAACTATGGCTACACCTTC. Residues: CSFGGVNYGYTF.

This clone was counted at least ten times. V usage is TRBV7-9 and J usage is TRBJ2-2; D might be TRBD2 (5 bases). CDR3 length: 15 amino acids. The germline CDR1 and CDR2 sequences are SEHNR and FQNEAQ (reference sequence). Trimming removed 0 bases from V and 7 bases from J, with 12 bases in between. CDR3 coding DNA: TGTGCCAGCAGCTTAGCCCGGCTAGCCGTCGGGGAGCTGTTTTTT. Protein product: CASSLARLAVGELFF.

The J gene is TRBJ2-7, the V gene TRBV10-2; 10 bases are a match to TRBD1. Germline assignment: CDR1 WSHSY and CDR2 SAAADI. The trim removed 2 bases at V and 2 bases at J, leaving 6 bases unmatched. The length of the CDR3 is 16 residues. CDR3 sequence: CASSEGPGTGAYEQYF. Written as DNA, the CDR3 is TGCGCCAGCAGTGAGGGCCCCGGGACAGGGGCCTACGAGCAGTACTTC.

The J gene is TRBJ1-5, the V gene TRBV4-1; perhaps TRBD1 as D (5 bases). The germline V gene has CDR1 MGHRA and CDR2 YSYEKL. V lost 1 base and J 5 bases, leaving 15 bases between the germline ends. The CDR3 is 16 amino acids. The CDR3 DNA reads TGCGCCAGCAGCCAAGGTAGGGCGGGGCCGGATCAGCCCCAGCATTTT. Translation gives CASSQGRAGPDQPQHF.

The V and J genes are TRBV13 and TRBJ2-1; 14 bases fit TRBD2. CDR3 size: 15 residues. The V gene end was trimmed by 5 bases and the J gene end by 7 bases; junction bases not matched to a gene: 4. CDR1 and CDR2 from the germline V gene are PRHDT and FYEKMQ (reference sequence). The CDR3 nucleotides read TGTGCCAGCAGCAGGGGACTAGCGGGGGTGAATGAGCAGTTCTTC. This gives the protein CASSRGLAGVNEQFF. Combining the CDR3 with reference TRBV13 and TRBJ2-1 gives the whole variable domain AAGVIQSPRHLIKEKRETATLKCYPIPRHDTVYWYQQGPGQDPQFLISFYEKMQSDKGSIPDRFSAQQFSDYHSELNMSSLELGDSALYFCASSRGLAGVNEQFFGPGTRLTVL.

This sequence joins TRBV7-9 and TRBJ1-3, with a possible D match to TRBD1 (5 bases). The CDR3 has 17 amino acids. V was cut by 1 base and J by 1 base, with 14 bases left in between. The V gene's germline CDR1 is SEHNR and CDR2 FQNEAQ (reference sequence). The CDR3 here is CASSLVKGRGSGNTIYF. The CDR3 coding sequence is TGTGCCAGCAGCTTAGTCAAGGGGCGCGGATCTGGAAACACCATATATTTT.

Of note for this clone: This specimen includes other DNA sequences encoding the same CDR3. This rearrangement joins TRBV5-1 to TRBJ1-1, with 9 bases matching TRBD1. J was trimmed by 1 base and V by 3 bases; bases with no gene match: 1. This CDR3 has 14 residues. The germline V gene encodes CDR1 SGHRS and CDR2 YFSETQ. CDR3 DNA: TGCGCCAGCAGCTCGGGACAGGGGAACACTGAAGCTTTCTTT. It is translated as CASSSGQGNTEAFF.

V is TRBV7-9 and J is TRBJ1-5, with TRBD1 as a possible D gene (5 bases). V gave up 4 bases and J gave up 6 bases, with 7 bases separating them. The CDR3 sequence is 12 residues long. From germline, CDR1 is SEHNR and CDR2 FQNEAQ (reference sequence). CDR3 residues: CASSSGGQPQHF. The CDR3 coding sequence is TGTGCCAGCAGCTCGGGGGGTCAGCCCCAGCATTTT.

This sequence joins TRBV5-1 and TRBJ2-7; tentatively, D is TRBD1 (6 bases). V lost 1 base, J lost 5 bases, and 13 bases lay in between. In germline, CDR1 is SGHRS, CDR2 YFSETQ. This CDR3 region has 14 residues. The CDR3 spells CASSLFGTSDEQYF. The CDR3 region has the DNA TGCGCCAGCAGCTTGTTCGGGACAAGCGACGAGCAGTACTTC.

This sequence joins TRBV7-3 and TRBJ1-1; perhaps TRBD1 as D (5 bases). Per the germline V gene, CDR1 is SGHTA and CDR2 is FQGTGA. This CDR3 has 14 residues. The V end lost 3 bases, the J end lost 4 bases, and 12 bases lay between the germline ends. In DNA, the CDR3 is TGTGCCAGCAGCTTGATTGGGGCAGCCACTGAAGCTTTCTTT. This codes for CASSLIGAATEAFF.

The rearrangement uses TRBV28 and TRBJ1-5; D is undetermined. V lost 1 base, J lost 5 bases, and 21 bases lay in between. Germline V gives CDR1 MDHEN, CDR2 SYDVKM. The CDR3 contains 18 residues. CDR3 residues: CASSLSVVAGLKDQPQHF. CDR3 DNA sequence: TGTGCCAGCAGTTTATCAGTGGTGGCAGGTCTGAAGGATCAGCCCCAGCATTTT. Based on the CDR3 plus reference TRBV28 and TRBJ1-5, the full variable domain is DVKVTQSSRYLVKRTGEKVFLECVQDMDHENMFWYRQDPGLGLRLIYFSYDVKMKEKGDIPEGYSVSREKKERFSLILESASTNQTSMYLCASSLSVVAGLKDQPQHFGDGTRLSIL.

A word on this clone: This sample also contains other DNA sequences that code for the same CDR3. V is TRBV19 and J is TRBJ2-4; D call uncertain. Germline values: CDR1 LNHDA, CDR2 SQIVND (reference sequence). The ends were cut back, 1 base at V and 0 bases at J, with 10 bases in the middle. This CDR3 spans 16 amino acids. The CDR3 region is CASSIGGSLAKNIQYF. The CDR3 DNA is TGTGCCAGTAGTATAGGAGGTTCACTAGCCAAAAACATTCAGTACTTC.

The V gene is TRBV28, the J gene TRBJ1-5, with D possibly TRBD1 on 5 matching bases. The CDR3 length is 14 residues. CDR1 and CDR2 (germline): MDHEN, SYDVKM. Trimming stripped 7 bases from V and 7 bases from J, with 17 bases between. The CDR3 DNA sequence: TGTGCCAGCACCTCGGGACTGGTCAGCCAGCCCCAGCATTTT. Residues: CASTSGLVSQPQHF. Filled out from reference TRBV28 and TRBJ1-5, the complete variable domain reads DVKVTQSSRYLVKRTGEKVFLECVQDMDHENMFWYRQDPGLGLRLIYFSYDVKMKEKGDIPEGYSVSREKKERFSLILESASTNQTSMYLCASTSGLVSQPQHFGDGTRLSIL.

The chain employs TRBV18 and TRBJ2-7; TRBD1 aligns across 7 bases. The CDR3 has 17 residues. V trimming: 3 bases; J trimming: 3 bases; junction bases outside the gene matches: 14. Germline V gene data show CDR1 as KGHSH and CDR2 as LQKENI. The CDR3 reads CASSPLSGQVINYEQYF. The CDR3, as DNA: TGTGCCAGCTCACCCTTAAGCGGACAGGTCATCAACTACGAGCAGTACTTC.

The chain employs TRBV9 and TRBJ2-1, with 13 bases that match TRBD2. The CDR3 is 15 residues long. CDR1 and CDR2 (germline): SGDLS, YYNGEE. V dropped 0 bases and J dropped 8; count of bases not matched to a gene: 2. The chain's CDR3 is CASSVGLAGGYEQFF. The DNA of the CDR3 is TGTGCCAGCAGCGTAGGACTAGCGGGGGGATATGAGCAGTTCTTC.

The rearrangement uses TRBV6-1 and TRBJ1-1; D is possibly TRBD1 (5 bases). This CDR3 region has 13 residues. With 0 bases removed from V and 10 bases from J, the gap between germline ends came to 12 bases. Germline V gene data show CDR1 as MNHNS and CDR2 as SASEGT. The CDR3 loop reads CASSEAWAGRAFF. The CDR3 bases are TGTGCCAGCAGTGAAGCTTGGGCAGGGCGAGCTTTCTTT.

The genes are TRBV6-5 and TRBJ1-3; 8 bases agree with TRBD1. The CDR3 sequence is 14 residues long. Germline loops: CDR1 MNHEY, CDR2 SVGAGI. The ends lost 6 bases at V and 10 bases at J; junction bases unmatched: 11. The CDR3: CASSLTGAPRTIYF. Here the CDR3 DNA reads TGTGCCAGCAGCCTGACAGGGGCCCCGAGGACCATATATTTT.

The chain employs TRBV2 and TRBJ2-5, with 7 bases that match TRBD1. The CDR3 is 13 residues long. V was pared by 4 bases and J by 7 bases, with 6 bases of the junction left unmatched. Germline V CDR1 and CDR2: SNHLY, FYNNEI. CDR3 sequence (DNA): TGTGCCAGCAGTGTTGGGCAGGGGGTGACCCAGTACTTC. Translated: CASSVGQGVTQYF. Based on the CDR3 plus reference TRBV2 and TRBJ2-5, the full variable domain is EPEVTQTPSHQVTQMGQEVILRCVPISNHLYFYWYRQILGQKVEFLVSFYNNEISEKSEIFDDQFSVERPDGSNFTLKIRSTKLEDSAMYFCASSVGQGVTQYFGPGTRLLVL.

V usage is TRBV5-1 and J usage is TRBJ2-5; D possibly corresponds to TRBD2 (5 bases). CDR1 and CDR2 (germline): SGHRS, YFSETQ. V was trimmed by 0 bases and J by 4 bases, leaving 13 bases between them. The CDR3 spans 15 residues. The CDR3 sequence: CASSLEGRVTETQYF. In DNA form, the CDR3 reads TGCGCCAGCAGCTTGGAAGGGCGGGTTACAGAGACCCAGTACTTC.

This clone was seen just once. The genes are TRBV2 and TRBJ1-4; 7 nucleotides match TRBD1. Germline-derived CDR1 and CDR2 are SNHLY and FYNNEI. The CDR3 loop spans 14 amino acids. Unmatched junction bases numbered 4, after V lost 8 bases and J lost 1 base. The CDR3 sequence: CASAAGGTNEKLFF. CDR3 sequence (DNA): TGTGCCAGCGCCGCAGGGGGAACTAATGAAAAACTGTTTTTT.

The CDR3 loop is CATSRGDRGGTEAFF. The CDR3 coding sequence is TGTGCCACCAGCAGAGGGGACAGGGGGGGAACTGAAGCTTTCTTT. This chain connects TRBV15 to TRBJ1-1; 11 bases line up with TRBD1. Per germline, CDR1 LNHNV and CDR2 YYDKDF (reference sequence). This CDR3 comprises 15 residues. V lost 1 base, J lost 5 bases, and 3 bases stayed unmatched.

This clone was seen once. The chain employs TRBV29-1 and TRBJ1-2, with D perhaps TRBD1 (6 bases). CDR1 is SQVTM and CDR2 is ANQGSEA in the germline V gene. This CDR3 contains 13 residues. With 3 bases removed from V and 5 bases from J, the gap between germline ends came to 13 bases. CDR3 protein: CSVEGGRGYGYTF. The DNA of the CDR3 is TGCAGCGTTGAGGGCGGCAGGGGATATGGCTACACCTTC.

The chain couples TRBV3-1 (or the pseudogene TRBV3-2) to TRBJ2-3; D is unclear. V lost 0 bases and J 4 bases, leaving 14 bases between the germline ends. CDR3 length equals 16 residues. Germline CDR1 reads LGHDT; CDR2 reads YNNKEL (reference sequence). The CDR3 spells CASSQDYGRRADTQYF. The CDR3 coding sequence is TGTGCCAGCAGCCAAGATTATGGTAGACGGGCAGATACGCAGTATTTT.